These 13 T cell receptor beta chains originate from one sample sequenced in a study of shared clonotypes between healthy human individuals. Assay used: immunoSEQ multiplex PCR; TCRdb lists only in-frame clones, some missing. In the table there are some 240,000 clones, over 50% of which are singletons. The sequenced material came from memory CD4+ T cells sorted from blood. Subset described: CD45RA-negative fraction. The receptor source for this set is a man aged 25-45 years in good health.

This clone was counted a few times. The chain couples TRBV5-4 to TRBJ1-2; the D gene is possibly TRBD1 (6 bases). With 4 bases removed from V and 8 bases from J, the gap between germline ends came to 18 bases. The CDR3 is made up of 14 amino acids. Germline CDR1 and CDR2: SGHNT and YYREEE (reference sequence). CDR3 sequence reads: CASSRWDRGEGYTF. The DNA for the CDR3 is TGTGCCAGCAGCCGGTGGGATAGGGGGGAAGGCTACACCTTC.

V usage is TRBV11-2 and J usage is TRBJ2-7; 8 nucleotides align to TRBD1. Trimming removed 2 bases from V and 0 bases from J; junction bases left unmatched: 0. The CDR3 runs to 14 residues. Germline V gene data show CDR1 as SGHAT and CDR2 as FQNNGV. The CDR3 is CASSLQGASYEQYF. DNA of the CDR3: TGTGCCAGCAGCTTACAGGGGGCCTCCTACGAGCAGTACTTC. Together with reference TRBV11-2 and TRBJ2-7, the CDR3 gives the full variable domain: EAGVAQSPRYKIIEKRQSVAFWCNPISGHATLYWYQQILGQGPKLLIQFQNNGVVDDSQLPKDRFSAERLKGVDSTLKIQPAKLEDSAVYLCASSLQGASYEQYFGPGTRLTVT.

This chain links TRBV15 with TRBJ2-7; D not certain. The CDR3 is made up of 15 amino acids. The germline CDR1 and CDR2 sequences are LNHNV and YYDKDF (reference sequence). V lost 0 bases and J 6 bases, leaving 15 bases between the germline ends. CDR3 loop: CATSRDPGYSSEQYF. Written as DNA, the CDR3 is TGTGCCACCAGCAGAGATCCAGGTTACAGTTCCGAGCAGTACTTC.

The chain uses TRBV5-4 and TRBJ2-1, with 11 bases identical to TRBD2. CDR1 is SGHNT, CDR2 YYREEE, per germline (reference sequence). V lost 0 bases, J lost 3 bases, and 8 bases stayed unmatched. The CDR3 is 18 residues long. The DNA for the CDR3 is TGTGCCAGCAGCTTGGCCGGTTGGACTAGCGGGCACTACAATGAGCAGTTCTTC. Translating it yields CASSLAGWTSGHYNEQFF.

The chain carries TRBV10-2 and TRBJ2-1; D ambiguous. Trimming stripped 2 bases from V and 4 bases from J, with 6 bases between. This CDR3 has 13 residues. Germline V lookup: CDR1 WSHSY, CDR2 SAAADI. The CDR3 DNA follows: TGCGCCAGCAGTGAGCGCGGTTACAATGAGCAGTTCTTC. Its protein product is CASSERGYNEQFF.

The chain is built from TRBV5-1 and TRBJ2-7; D is perhaps TRBD2 (6 bases). This CDR3 comprises 14 residues. Per the germline V gene, CDR1 is SGHRS and CDR2 is YFSETQ. Trimming took off 1 base at V and 1 base at J, with 9 bases between the two ends. CDR3 DNA sequence: TGCGCCAGCAGCTTGCGTGGGAGGTCCTACGAGCAGTACTTC. It codes for CASSLRGRSYEQYF. Filled out from reference TRBV5-1 and TRBJ2-7, the complete variable domain reads KAGVTQTPRYLIKTRGQQVTLSCSPISGHRSVSWYQQTPGQGLQFLFEYFSETQRNKGNFPGRFSGRQFSNSRSEMNVSTLELGDSALYLCASSLRGRSYEQYFGPGTRLTVT.

V gene TRBV7-2 combines with J gene TRBJ2-1, with 9 nucleotides matching TRBD1. The germline V gene encodes CDR1 SGHTA and CDR2 FQGNSA. Trimming took 5 bases from V and 9 from J; bases not matched to a gene: 14. The length of the CDR3 is 16 residues. The CDR3 bases are TGTGCCAGCAGCCCTTTGGCCCGACAGGGGGTTTTTGAGCAGTTCTTC. This translates into CASSPLARQGVFEQFF.

The chain carries TRBV10-2 and TRBJ1-3; D perhaps matches TRBD1 (5 bases). V was pared by 4 bases and J by 0 bases, with 25 bases between. The CDR3 consists of 20 residues. Germline V gene lookup returns CDR1 WSHSY and CDR2 SAAADI. The CDR3 spells CASSVKGLGVGRFSGNTIYF. In nucleotides, the CDR3 is TGCGCCAGCAGTGTTAAGGGGTTGGGAGTCGGGCGGTTCTCTGGAAACACCATATATTTT.

The J gene is TRBJ1-4, the V gene TRBV4-3, with 7 positions matching TRBD1. After removal of 0 bases from V and 5 bases from J, the junction contained 9 bases not matched to a gene. This CDR3 comprises 17 residues. Germline CDR1 LGHNA, CDR2 YSLEER. In nucleotides, the CDR3 is TGCGCCAGCAGCCAAGACGTACAGGGGTTTGGAAATGAAAAACTGTTTTTT. Protein: CASSQDVQGFGNEKLFF.

The chain has TRBV11-2 and TRBJ1-2; D may be TRBD1 (6 bases). The CDR3 contains 14 residues. Germline V lookup: CDR1 SGHAT, CDR2 FQNNGV. V lost 3 bases to trimming and J lost 6 bases, with 14 bases between them. The CDR3 here is CASSFSGRGDGYTF. DNA of the CDR3: TGTGCCAGCAGCTTTTCCGGCAGGGGCGATGGCTACACCTTC.

The chain recombines TRBV6-6 with TRBJ2-7; D is ambiguous. The germline V gene has CDR1 MNHNY and CDR2 SVGAGI (reference sequence). Between the trimmed V and J ends, which lost 6 bases and 3 bases, there was a span of 6 bases. This CDR3 is 11 amino acids long. CDR3 sequence: CASRGYYEQYF. The CDR3, as DNA: TGTGCCAGCAGGGGGTACTACGAGCAGTACTTC.

This clone was seen many times. Other DNA sequences within the sample encode an identical CDR3. This chain uses TRBV7-9 with TRBJ2-1; D remains ambiguous. Germline lookup yields CDR1 SEHNR and CDR2 FQNEAQ (reference sequence). V was shortened by 5 bases and J by 0 bases, with 11 bases between the two germline ends. The length of the CDR3 is 15 residues. CDR3 in DNA: TGTGCCAGCAGCCCCGGTAGGAGCTCCTACAATGAGCAGTTCTTC. This codes for CASSPGRSSYNEQFF. Full variable domain (remainder filled in from reference TRBV7-9 and TRBJ2-1): DTGVSQNPRHKITKRGQNVTFRCDPISEHNRLYWYRQTLGQGPEFLTYFQNEAQLEKSRLLSDRFSAERPKGSFSTLEIQRTEQGDSAMYLCASSPGRSSYNEQFFGPGTRLTVL.

This clone appeared a single time. A far larger clone is a single base away, which makes a read error likely. The chain joins TRBV5-4 to TRBJ2-7; no reliable D call. The V gene's germline CDR1 is SGHNT and CDR2 YYREEE (reference sequence). The V gene lost 1 base and the J gene lost 4 bases, with 6 bases spanning the gap. The CDR3 is 12 amino acids. CDR3: CASSLSEYEQYF. The CDR3 DNA reads as TGTGCCAGCAGCTTGAGTGAGTACGAGCAGTACTTC.